The TCR beta chain described here comes from a study of beta chain features in type 1 diabetes. Background on the study: Age, gender and cell yields were similar between patients and healthy donors. The study, taken as a whole, reports: A potential influence of HLA type upon TCRB rearrangement remained unresolved herein.

Investigators reverse transcribed all isolated RNA, so they sequenced expressed TCRB transcripts. Produced via immunoSEQ multiplex PCR; TCRdb's table is partial and in-frame only. The sample records nearly 350,000 clones, approximately 8% being singletons. In the case of this clone: Its target is not known.

There are 13 residues in the CDR3. Trimming took off 7 bases at V and 0 bases at J, with 8 bases between the two ends. The V gene's germline CDR1 is LNHDA and CDR2 SQIVND (reference sequence). Sorted populations all had greater than 98% purity. Sequences were obtained from central memory CD4+ T cells from blood. This chain connects TRBV19 to TRBJ2-3; D is unresolved. The TCR sequence derives from a young woman in good health. Here the CDR3 reads CASKFSSTDTQYF. As DNA, the CDR3 is TGTGCCAGTAAGTTCTCGAGCACAGATACGCAGTATTTT.